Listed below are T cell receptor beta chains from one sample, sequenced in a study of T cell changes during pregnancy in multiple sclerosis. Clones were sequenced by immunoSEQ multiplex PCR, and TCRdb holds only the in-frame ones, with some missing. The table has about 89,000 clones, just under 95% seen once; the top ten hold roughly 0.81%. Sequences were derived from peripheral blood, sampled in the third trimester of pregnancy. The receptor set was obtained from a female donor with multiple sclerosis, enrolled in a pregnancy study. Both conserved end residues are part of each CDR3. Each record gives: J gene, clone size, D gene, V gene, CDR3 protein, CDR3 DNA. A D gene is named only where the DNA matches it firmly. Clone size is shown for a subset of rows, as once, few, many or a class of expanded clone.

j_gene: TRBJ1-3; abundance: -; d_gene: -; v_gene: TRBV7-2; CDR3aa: CASSSAGGNTIYF; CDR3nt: TGTGCCAGCAGCTCCGCGGGGGGAAACACCATATATTTT
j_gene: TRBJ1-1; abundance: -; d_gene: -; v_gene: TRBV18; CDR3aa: CASSPPGRQGGTEAFF; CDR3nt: TGTGCCAGCTCACCACCCGGGCGGCAGGGAGGCACTGAAGCTTTCTTT
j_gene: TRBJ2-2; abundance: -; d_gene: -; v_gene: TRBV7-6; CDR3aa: CASSLDLAGELFF; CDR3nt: TGTGCCAGCAGCTTAGATCTAGCCGGGGAGCTGTTTTTT
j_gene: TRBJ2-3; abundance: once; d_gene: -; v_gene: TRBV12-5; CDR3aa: CASGSYTDTQYF; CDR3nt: TGTGCTAGTGGTTCCTACACAGATACGCAGTATTTT
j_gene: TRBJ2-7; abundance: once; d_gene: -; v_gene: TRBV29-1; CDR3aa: CSVLTGQTYEQYF; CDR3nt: TGCAGCGTTCTGACAGGCCAAACCTACGAGCAGTACTTC
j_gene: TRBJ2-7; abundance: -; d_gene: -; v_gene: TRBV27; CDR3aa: CASSLGAGYEQYF; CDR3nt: TGTGCCAGCAGTTTAGGGGCAGGCTACGAGCAGTACTTC
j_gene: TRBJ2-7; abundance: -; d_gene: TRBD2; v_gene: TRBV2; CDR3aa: CASSGPGTSGMGQYF; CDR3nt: TGTGCCAGCAGTGGGCCCGGGACTAGCGGGATGGGGCAGTACTTC
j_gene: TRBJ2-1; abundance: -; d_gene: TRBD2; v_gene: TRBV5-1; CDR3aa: CASGWRESGFGNEQFF; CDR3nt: TGCGCCAGCGGGTGGCGGGAGTCAGGATTCGGGAATGAGCAGTTCTTC
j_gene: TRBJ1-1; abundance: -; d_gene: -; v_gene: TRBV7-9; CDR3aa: CASSVQGPEAFF; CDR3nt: TGTGCCAGCAGCGTACAGGGTCCTGAAGCTTTCTTT
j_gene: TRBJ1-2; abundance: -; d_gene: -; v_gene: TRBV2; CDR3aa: CASPGKYGYTF; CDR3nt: TGTGCCAGCCCCGGGAAATATGGCTACACCTTC
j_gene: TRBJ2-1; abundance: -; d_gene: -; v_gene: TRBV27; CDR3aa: CASSSNNEQFF; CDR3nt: TGTGCCAGCAGTTCAAACAATGAGCAGTTCTTC
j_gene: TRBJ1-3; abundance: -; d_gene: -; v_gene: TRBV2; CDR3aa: CASSKRGSSGNTIYF; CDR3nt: TGTGCCAGCAGCAAAAGGGGGAGCTCTGGAAACACCATATATTTT
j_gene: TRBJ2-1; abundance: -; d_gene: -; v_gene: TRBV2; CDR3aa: CASSAPAGGIF; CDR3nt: TGTGCCAGCAGTGCACCTGCAGGGGGGATCTTC
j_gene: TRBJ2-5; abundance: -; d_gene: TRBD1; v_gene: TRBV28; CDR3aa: CASSLTGGETQYF; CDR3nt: TGTGCCAGCAGTTTAACAGGGGGAGAGACCCAGTACTTC
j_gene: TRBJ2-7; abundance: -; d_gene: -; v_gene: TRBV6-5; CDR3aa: CAVGVGGEQYF; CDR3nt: TGTGCCGTTGGTGTAGGGGGCGAGCAGTACTTC
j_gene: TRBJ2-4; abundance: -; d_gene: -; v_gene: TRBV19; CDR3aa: CASSISQGKRRIQYF; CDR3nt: TGTGCCAGTAGTATTAGCCAGGGGAAAAGAAGGATTCAGTACTTC
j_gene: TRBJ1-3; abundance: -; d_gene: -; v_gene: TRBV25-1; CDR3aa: CASSEPQGRGIYF; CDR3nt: TGTGCCAGCAGTGAACCCCAGGGGAGGGGCATATATTTT
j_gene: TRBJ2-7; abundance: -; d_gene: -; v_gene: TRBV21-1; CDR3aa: CASKNRDSRQRTYEQYF; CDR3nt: TGTGCCAGCAAGAACCGGGACTCCAGGCAGAGGACCTACGAGCAGTACTTC
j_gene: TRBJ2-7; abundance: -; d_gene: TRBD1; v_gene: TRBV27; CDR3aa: CASSARDRGYEQYF; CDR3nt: TGTGCCAGCAGTGCCCGGGACAGGGGCTACGAGCAGTACTTC
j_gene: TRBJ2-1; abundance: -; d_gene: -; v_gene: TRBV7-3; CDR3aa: CASSLGVGGYNEQFF; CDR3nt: TGTGCCAGCAGCTTAGGGGTCGGAGGCTACAATGAGCAGTTCTTC
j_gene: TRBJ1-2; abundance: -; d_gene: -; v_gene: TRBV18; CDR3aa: CASSPEAGDGYTF; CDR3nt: TGTGCCAGCTCACCCGAAGCAGGGGATGGCTACACCTTC
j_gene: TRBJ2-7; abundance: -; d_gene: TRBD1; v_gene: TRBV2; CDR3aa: CARSGTGNYEQYF; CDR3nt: TGTGCCAGATCCGGGACAGGGAACTACGAGCAGTACTTC
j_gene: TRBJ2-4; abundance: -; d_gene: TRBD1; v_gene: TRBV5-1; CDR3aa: CASSLGPGTGSSIAKNIQYF; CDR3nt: TGCGCCAGCAGCTTGGGACCTGGGACAGGGTCGTCAATAGCCAAAAACATTCAGTACTTC
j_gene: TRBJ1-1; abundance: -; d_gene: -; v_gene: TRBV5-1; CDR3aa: CASSFLSVNTEAFF; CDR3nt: TGCGCCAGCAGCTTTCTCTCTGTGAACACTGAAGCTTTCTTT
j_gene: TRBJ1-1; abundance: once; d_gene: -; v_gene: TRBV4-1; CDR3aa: CASSPTDTVWTEAFF; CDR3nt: TGCGCCAGCAGCCCTACCGATACGGTGTGGACTGAAGCTTTCTTT
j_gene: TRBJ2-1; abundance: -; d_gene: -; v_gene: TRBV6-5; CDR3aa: CASSRTPYNEQFF; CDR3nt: TGTGCCAGCAGTCGTACTCCCTACAATGAGCAGTTCTTC
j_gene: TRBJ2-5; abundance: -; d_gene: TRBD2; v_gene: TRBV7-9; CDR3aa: CASSLFGGDQETQYF; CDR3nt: TGTGCCAGCAGCTTATTCGGGGGGGATCAAGAGACCCAGTACTTC
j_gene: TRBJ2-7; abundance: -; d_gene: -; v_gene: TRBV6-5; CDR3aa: CASRDSLPPYEQYF; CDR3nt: TGTGCCAGCAGGGACAGCCTACCCCCCTACGAGCAGTACTTC
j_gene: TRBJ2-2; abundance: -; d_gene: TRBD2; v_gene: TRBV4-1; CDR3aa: CASSPTSGRPGELFF; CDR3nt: TGCGCCAGCAGCCCGACTAGCGGGAGGCCCGGGGAGCTGTTTTTT
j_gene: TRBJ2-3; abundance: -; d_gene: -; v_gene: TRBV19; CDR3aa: CASSISWELSTDTQYF; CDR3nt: TGTGCCAGTAGTATAAGTTGGGAGTTGAGCACAGATACGCAGTATTTT
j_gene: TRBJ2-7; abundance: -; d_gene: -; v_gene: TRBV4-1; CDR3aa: CASSLGRRNEQYF; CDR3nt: TGCGCCAGCAGCTTGGGAAGGAGGAACGAGCAGTACTTC
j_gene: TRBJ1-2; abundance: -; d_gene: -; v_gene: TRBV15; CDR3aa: CATSEGLDSAIANYGYTF; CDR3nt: TGTGCCACCAGCGAGGGGTTGGACAGTGCCATAGCTAACTATGGCTACACCTTC
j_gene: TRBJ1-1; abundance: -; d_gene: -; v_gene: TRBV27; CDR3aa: CASQERGNTEAFF; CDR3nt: TGTGCCAGCCAAGAGCGGGGGAACACTGAAGCTTTCTTT
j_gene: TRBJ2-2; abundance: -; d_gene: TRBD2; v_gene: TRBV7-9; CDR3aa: CATDRLAGVAGELFF; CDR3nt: TGTGCCACCGACCGACTAGCGGGAGTGGCCGGGGAGCTGTTTTTT
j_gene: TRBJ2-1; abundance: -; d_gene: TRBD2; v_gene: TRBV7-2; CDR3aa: CASSKTGTSGSNEQFF; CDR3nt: TGTGCCAGCAGCAAAACAGGGACTAGCGGGAGCAATGAGCAGTTCTTC
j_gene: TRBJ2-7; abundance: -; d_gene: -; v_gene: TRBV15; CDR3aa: CATSRGQKPYEQYF; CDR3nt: TGTGCCACCAGCAGAGGACAGAAGCCCTACGAGCAGTACTTC
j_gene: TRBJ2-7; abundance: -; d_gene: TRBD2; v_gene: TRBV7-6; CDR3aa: CASSLVSGANSYEQYF; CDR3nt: TGTGCCAGCAGCTTAGTTAGCGGGGCTAATTCCTACGAGCAGTACTTC
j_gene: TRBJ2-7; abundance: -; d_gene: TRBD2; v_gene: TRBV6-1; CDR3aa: CASILQGLASYEQYF; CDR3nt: TGTGCCAGCATTCTGCAGGGACTAGCGTCCTACGAGCAGTACTTC
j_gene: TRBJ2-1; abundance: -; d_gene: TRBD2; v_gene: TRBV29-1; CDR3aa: CSVVRLAGVVSNEQFF; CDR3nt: TGCAGCGTTGTGCGGCTAGCGGGAGTTGTGAGTAATGAGCAGTTCTTC
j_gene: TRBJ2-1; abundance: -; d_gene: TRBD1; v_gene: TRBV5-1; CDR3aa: CASSSPGQSSYNEQFF; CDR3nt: TGCGCCAGCAGCTCGCCGGGACAGAGCTCCTACAATGAGCAGTTCTTC
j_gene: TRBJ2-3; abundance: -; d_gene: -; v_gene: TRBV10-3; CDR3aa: CAISEDDRPSTDTQYF; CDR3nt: TGTGCCATCAGTGAGGATGACAGGCCGAGCACAGATACGCAGTATTTT
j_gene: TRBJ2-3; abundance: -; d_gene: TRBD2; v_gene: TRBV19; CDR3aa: CASSRLAGNTDTQYF; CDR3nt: TGTGCCAGTAGTCGTCTAGCGGGAAACACAGATACGCAGTATTTT
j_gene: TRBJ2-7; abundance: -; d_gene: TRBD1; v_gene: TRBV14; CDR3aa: CASSQDRGYEQYF; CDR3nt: TGTGCCAGCAGCCAGGACAGGGGGTACGAGCAGTACTTC
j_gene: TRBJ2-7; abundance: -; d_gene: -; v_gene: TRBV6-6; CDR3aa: CASSFPGEKYEQYF; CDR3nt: TGTGCCAGCAGTTTCCCCGGGGAAAAGTACGAGCAGTACTTC
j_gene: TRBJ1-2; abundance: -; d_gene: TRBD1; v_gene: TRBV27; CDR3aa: CASSLRTGVANYGYTF; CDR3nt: TGTGCCAGCAGTCTTCGGACAGGAGTGGCTAACTATGGCTACACCTTC
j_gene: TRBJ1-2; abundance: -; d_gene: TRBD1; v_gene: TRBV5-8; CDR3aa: CASSSLTGNNYGYTF; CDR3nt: TGTGCCAGCAGCTCGTTGACAGGGAATAACTATGGCTACACCTTC
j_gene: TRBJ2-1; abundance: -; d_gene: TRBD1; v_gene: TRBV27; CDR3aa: CASRDRVDEQFF; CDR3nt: TGTGCCAGCAGGGACAGGGTTGACGAGCAGTTCTTC
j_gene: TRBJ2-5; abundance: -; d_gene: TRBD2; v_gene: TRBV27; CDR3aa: CASSAWGGLRGGETQYF; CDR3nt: TGTGCCAGCAGTGCTTGGGGAGGGTTAAGAGGTGGAGAGACCCAGTACTTC
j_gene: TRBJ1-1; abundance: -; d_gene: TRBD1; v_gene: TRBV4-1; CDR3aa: CASSQPDRAEAFF; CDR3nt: TGCGCCAGCAGCCAACCCGACAGGGCTGAAGCTTTCTTT
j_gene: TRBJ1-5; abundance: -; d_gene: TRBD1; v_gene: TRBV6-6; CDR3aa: CASSAQGAQRNQPQHF; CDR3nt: TGTGCCAGCAGTGCACAGGGGGCGCAGCGCAATCAGCCCCAGCATTTT
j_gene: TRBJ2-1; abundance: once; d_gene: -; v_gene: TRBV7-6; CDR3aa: CASRRDSLSYNEQFF; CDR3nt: TGTGCCAGCCGCCGGGACTCACTCTCCTACAATGAGCAGTTCTTC
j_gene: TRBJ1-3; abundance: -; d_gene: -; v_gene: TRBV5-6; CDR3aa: CASSPRVGVTGNTIYF; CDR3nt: TGTGCCAGCAGCCCCCGTGTAGGGGTGACTGGAAACACCATATATTTT
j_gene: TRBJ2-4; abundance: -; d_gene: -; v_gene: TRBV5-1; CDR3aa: CASSFRGRRVRNIQYF; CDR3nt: TGCGCCAGCAGCTTCCGAGGGAGAAGGGTGAGGAACATTCAGTACTTC
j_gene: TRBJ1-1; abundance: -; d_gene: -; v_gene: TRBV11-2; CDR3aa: CASSPNSNTEAFF; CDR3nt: TGTGCCAGCAGCCCGAACTCGAACACTGAAGCTTTCTTT
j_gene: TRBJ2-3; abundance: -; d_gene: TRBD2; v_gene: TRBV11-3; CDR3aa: CASSPQTSGRADTQYF; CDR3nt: TGTGCCAGCAGCCCCCAGACTAGCGGGAGAGCGGATACGCAGTATTTT
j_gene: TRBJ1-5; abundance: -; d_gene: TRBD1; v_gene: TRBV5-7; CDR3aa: CASSSWAGQGNSNQPQHF; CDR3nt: TGTGCCAGCAGCTCCTGGGCGGGACAGGGCAATAGCAATCAGCCCCAGCATTTT
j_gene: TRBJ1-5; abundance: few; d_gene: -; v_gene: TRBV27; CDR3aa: CASSLWGGKSNQPQHF; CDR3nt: TGTGCCAGCAGTTTATGGGGAGGGAAGAGCAATCAGCCCCAGCATTTT
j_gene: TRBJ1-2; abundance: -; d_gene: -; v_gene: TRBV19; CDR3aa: CASSAAGANYGYTF; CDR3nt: TGTGCCAGTAGTGCCGCAGGCGCTAACTATGGCTACACCTTC
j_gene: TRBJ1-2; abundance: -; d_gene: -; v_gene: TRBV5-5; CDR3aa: CASSLDTSLWAGFVGGYTF; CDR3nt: TGTGCCAGCAGCTTGGACACCTCTTTGTGGGCAGGGTTTGTTGGTGGCTACACCTTC